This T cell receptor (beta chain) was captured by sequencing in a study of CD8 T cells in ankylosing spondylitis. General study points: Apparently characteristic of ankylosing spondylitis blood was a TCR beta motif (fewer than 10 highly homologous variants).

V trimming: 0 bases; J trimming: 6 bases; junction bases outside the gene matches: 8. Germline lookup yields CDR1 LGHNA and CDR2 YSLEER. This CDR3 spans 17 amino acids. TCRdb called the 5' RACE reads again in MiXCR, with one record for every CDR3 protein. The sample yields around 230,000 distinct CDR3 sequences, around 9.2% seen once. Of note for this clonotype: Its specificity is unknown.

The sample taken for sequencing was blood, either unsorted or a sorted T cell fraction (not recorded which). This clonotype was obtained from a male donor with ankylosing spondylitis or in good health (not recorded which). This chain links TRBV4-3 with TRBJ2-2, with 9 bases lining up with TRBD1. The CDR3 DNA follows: TGCGCCAGCAGCCAAGATTGGGGACAGGGTCGGTCCGGGGAGCTGTTTTTT. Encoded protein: CASSQDWGQGRSGELFF.